Shown below are 2 T cell receptor beta chains from a single sample sequenced in a study of blood T cell repertoires in COVID-19. Generated by immunoSEQ multiplex PCR, the TCRdb table keeps only in-frame clones and is missing some. The sample lists around 150,000 clones, approximately 84% occurring once. Material for sequencing was peripheral blood. These receptors originate from a woman at least 80 years old in a cohort sampled during active or convalescent COVID-19.

This clone was seen a single time. The rearrangement joins TRBV4-1 to TRBJ2-5; 11 bases agree with TRBD2. This CDR3 has 19 amino acids. Germline V CDR1 and CDR2: MGHRA, YSYEKL. V dropped 3 bases and J dropped 0; count of bases not matched to a gene: 12. The DNA of the CDR3 is TGCGCCAGCAGCCAGAACGGACTAGCGGGTCTCCTGTACCAAGAGACCCAGTACTTC. It is translated as CASSQNGLAGLLYQETQYF.

The chain is built from TRBV5-1 and TRBJ1-2; D gene ambiguous. CDR1 is SGHRS and CDR2 is YFSETQ in the germline V gene. The CDR3 length is 14 residues. V lost 1 base and J lost 1, with 8 bases in between. CDR3 in DNA: TGCGCCAGCAGCTTGCTCCCGGGTAACTATGGCTACACCTTC. This sequence encodes CASSLLPGNYGYTF.